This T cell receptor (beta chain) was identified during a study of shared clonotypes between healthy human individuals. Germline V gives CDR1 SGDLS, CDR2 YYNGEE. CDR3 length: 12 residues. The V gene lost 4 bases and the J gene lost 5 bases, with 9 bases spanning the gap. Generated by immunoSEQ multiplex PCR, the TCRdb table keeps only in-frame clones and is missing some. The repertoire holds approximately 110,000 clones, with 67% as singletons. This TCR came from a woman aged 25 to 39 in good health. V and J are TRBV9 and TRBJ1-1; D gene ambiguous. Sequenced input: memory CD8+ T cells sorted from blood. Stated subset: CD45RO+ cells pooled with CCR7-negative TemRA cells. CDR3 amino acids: CASSRGLTEAFF. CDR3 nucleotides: TGTGCCAGCAGCAGAGGGCTGACTGAAGCTTTCTTT.